This passage covers 2 T cell receptor beta chains from one sample sequenced in a study of CD8+ T cells in alopecia areata. As the sequencing template, cDNA was produced by extracting RNA and reverse transcribing it. Produced via immunoSEQ multiplex PCR; TCRdb's table is partial and in-frame only. The sample includes around 270,000 clones, roughly 64% of them seen just once. The treatment is: oral pan-JAK inhibitor, 5-10 mg twice daily. Material: CD4+ T cells sorted from blood, obtained at week 24, from a patient treated with tofacitinib. Every receptor here comes from a human donor with alopecia areata.

This rearrangement joins TRBV5-4 to TRBJ2-1; 11 bases map to TRBD2. The trim removed 4 bases at V and 2 bases at J, leaving 5 bases unmatched. Germline CDR1 is SGHNT and CDR2 is YYREEE (reference sequence). The CDR3 has 16 amino acids. The CDR3 region has the DNA TGTGCCAGCAGCCTGACTAGCGGGGAGGCCTACAATGAGCAGTTCTTC. Translation: CASSLTSGEAYNEQFF. The whole variable domain, filled in from reference TRBV5-4 and TRBJ2-1, reads ETGVTQSPTHLIKTRGQQVTLRCSSQSGHNTVSWYQQALGQGPQFIFQYYREEENGRGNFPPRFSGLQFPNYSSELNVNALELDDSALYLCASSLTSGEAYNEQFFGPGTRLTVL.

This chain links TRBV5-1 with TRBJ2-1, with 9 bases identical to TRBD2. Germline CDR1 is SGHRS and CDR2 is YFSETQ. V shed 6 bases, J shed 4 bases, and the junction held 11 bases outside the gene matches. CDR3 length equals 16 residues. The CDR3 protein is CASILSPAGGYNEQFF. In nucleotides, the CDR3 is TGCGCCAGCATTTTGTCCCCAGCGGGGGGTTACAATGAGCAGTTCTTC.